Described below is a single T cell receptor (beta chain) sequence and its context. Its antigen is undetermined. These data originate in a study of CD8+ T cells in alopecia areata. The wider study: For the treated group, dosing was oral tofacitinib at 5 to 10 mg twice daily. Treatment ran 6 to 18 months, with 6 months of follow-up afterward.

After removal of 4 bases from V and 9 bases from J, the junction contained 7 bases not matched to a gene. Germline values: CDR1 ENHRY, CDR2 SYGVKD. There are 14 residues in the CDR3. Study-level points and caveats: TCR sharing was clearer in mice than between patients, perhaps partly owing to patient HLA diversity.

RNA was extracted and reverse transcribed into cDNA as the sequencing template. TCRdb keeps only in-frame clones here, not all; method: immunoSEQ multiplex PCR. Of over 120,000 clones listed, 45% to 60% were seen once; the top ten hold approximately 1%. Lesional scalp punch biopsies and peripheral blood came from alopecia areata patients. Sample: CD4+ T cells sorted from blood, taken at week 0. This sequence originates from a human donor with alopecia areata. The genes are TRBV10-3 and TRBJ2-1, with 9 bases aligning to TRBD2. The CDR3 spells CAISVSGSSGEQFF. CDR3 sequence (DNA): TGTGCCATCAGTGTTAGCGGGAGTAGTGGTGAGCAGTTCTTC.